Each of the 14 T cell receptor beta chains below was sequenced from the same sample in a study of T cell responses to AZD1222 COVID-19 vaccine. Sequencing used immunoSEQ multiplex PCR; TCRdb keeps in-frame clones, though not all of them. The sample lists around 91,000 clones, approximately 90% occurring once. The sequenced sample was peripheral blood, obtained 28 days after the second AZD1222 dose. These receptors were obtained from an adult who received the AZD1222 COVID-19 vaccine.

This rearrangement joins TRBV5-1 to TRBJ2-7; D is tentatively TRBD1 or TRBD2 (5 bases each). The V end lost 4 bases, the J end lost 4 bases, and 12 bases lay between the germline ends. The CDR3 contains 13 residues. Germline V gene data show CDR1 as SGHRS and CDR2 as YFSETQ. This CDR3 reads CASSREGVYEQYF. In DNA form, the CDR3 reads TGCGCCAGCAGCCGGGAAGGGGTTTACGAGCAGTACTTC.

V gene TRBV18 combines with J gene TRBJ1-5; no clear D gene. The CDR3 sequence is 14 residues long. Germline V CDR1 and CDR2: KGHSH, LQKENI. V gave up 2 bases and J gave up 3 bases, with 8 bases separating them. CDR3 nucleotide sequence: TGTGCCAGCTCACCAGGGCTGATCAATCAGCCCCAGCATTTT. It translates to CASSPGLINQPQHF.

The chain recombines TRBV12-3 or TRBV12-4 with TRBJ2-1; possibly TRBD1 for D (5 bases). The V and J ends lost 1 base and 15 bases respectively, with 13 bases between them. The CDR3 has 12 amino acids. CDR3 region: CASSLVGAGRFF. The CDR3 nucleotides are TGTGCCAGCAGTTTAGTTGGGGCAGGGCGGTTCTTC.

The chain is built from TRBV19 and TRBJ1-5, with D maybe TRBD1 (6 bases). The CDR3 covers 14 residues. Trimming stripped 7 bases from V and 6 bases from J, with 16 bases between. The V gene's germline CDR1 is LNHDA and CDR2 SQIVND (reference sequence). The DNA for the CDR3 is TGTGCCAGTACCAGGACAGAGTATTTTCAGCCCCAGCATTTT. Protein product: CASTRTEYFQPQHF. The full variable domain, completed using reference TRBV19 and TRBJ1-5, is DGGITQSPKYLFRKEGQNVTLSCEQNLNHDAMYWYRQDPGQGLRLIYYSQIVNDFQKGDIAEGYSVSREKKESFPLTVTSAQKNPTAFYLCASTRTEYFQPQHFGDGTRLSIL.

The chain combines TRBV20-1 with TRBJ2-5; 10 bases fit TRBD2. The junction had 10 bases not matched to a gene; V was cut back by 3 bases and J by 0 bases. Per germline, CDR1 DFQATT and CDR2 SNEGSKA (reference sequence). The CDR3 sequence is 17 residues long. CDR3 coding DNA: TGCAGTGCTAGTGCCCCCGGACTAGCGGAACACCAAGAGACCCAGTACTTC. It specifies CSASAPGLAEHQETQYF.

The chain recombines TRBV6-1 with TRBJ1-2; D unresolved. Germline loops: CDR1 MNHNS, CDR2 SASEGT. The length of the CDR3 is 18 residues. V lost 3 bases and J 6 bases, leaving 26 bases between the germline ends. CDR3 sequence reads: CASSDRFFRAGRKDGYTF. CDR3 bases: TGTGCCAGCAGTGATCGGTTTTTTAGGGCAGGACGAAAAGATGGCTACACCTTC.

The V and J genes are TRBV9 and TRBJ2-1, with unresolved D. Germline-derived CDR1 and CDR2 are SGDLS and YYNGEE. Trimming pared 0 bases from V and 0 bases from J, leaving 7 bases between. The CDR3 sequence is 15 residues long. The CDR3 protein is CASSVEESSYNEQFF. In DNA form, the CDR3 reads TGTGCCAGCAGCGTAGAAGAATCCTCCTACAATGAGCAGTTCTTC.

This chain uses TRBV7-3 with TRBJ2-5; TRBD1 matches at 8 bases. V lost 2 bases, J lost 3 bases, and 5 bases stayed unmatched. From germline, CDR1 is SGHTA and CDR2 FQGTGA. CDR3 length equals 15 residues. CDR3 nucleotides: TGTGCCAGCAGCTTACAGGGGGCTCCTGAAGAGACCCAGTACTTC. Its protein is CASSLQGAPEETQYF.

Here the CDR3 DNA reads TGTGCCAGTAGTCCGGGAGGCCCGGCCTACGAGCAGTACTTC. It encodes CASSPGGPAYEQYF. The rearrangement links TRBV19 to TRBJ2-7, with TRBD2 matching over 7 bases. The germline CDR1 and CDR2 sequences are LNHDA and SQIVND (reference sequence). Unmatched junction bases numbered 6, after V lost 5 bases and J lost 2 bases. CDR3 length: 14 amino acids.

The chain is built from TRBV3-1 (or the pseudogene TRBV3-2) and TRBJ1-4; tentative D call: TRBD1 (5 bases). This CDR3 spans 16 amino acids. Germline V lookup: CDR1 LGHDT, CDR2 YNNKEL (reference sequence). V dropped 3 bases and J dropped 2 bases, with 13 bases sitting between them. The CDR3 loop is CASSHRMRQTNEKLFF. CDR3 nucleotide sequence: TGTGCCAGCAGCCACCGGATGAGACAGACTAATGAAAAACTGTTTTTT.

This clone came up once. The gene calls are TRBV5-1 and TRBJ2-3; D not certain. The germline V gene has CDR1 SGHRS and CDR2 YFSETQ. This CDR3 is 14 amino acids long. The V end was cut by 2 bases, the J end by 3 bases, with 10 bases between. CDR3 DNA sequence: TGCGCCAGCAGCTTAGGGCAGTTTACAGATACGCAGTATTTT. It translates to CASSLGQFTDTQYF.

CDR3 in DNA: TGTGCCACCAGTGATGGTGCGCAGCGGGGGACCCAGTACTTC. Translated, it gives CATSDGAQRGTQYF. The chain uses TRBV24-1 and TRBJ2-5, with 7 bases aligning to TRBD2. The V and J ends lost 3 bases and 7 bases, in that order; junction bases with no gene match: 7. Germline V CDR1 and CDR2: KGHDR, SFDVKD. CDR3 length: 14 amino acids.

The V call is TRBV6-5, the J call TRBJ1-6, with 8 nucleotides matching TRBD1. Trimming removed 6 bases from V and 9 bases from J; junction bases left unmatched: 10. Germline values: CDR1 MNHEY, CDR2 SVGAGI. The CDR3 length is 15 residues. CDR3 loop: CASRSGTGGGSPLHF. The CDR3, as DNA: TGTGCCAGCAGATCTGGGACAGGCGGAGGTTCACCCCTCCACTTT.

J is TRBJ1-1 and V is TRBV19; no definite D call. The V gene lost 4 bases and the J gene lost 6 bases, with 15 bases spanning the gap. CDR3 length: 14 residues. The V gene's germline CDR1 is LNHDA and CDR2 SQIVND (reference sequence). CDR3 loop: CASSTFGGSAEAFF. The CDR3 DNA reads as TGTGCCAGTAGTACTTTTGGAGGCAGCGCTGAAGCTTTCTTT. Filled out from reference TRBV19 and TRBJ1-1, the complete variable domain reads DGGITQSPKYLFRKEGQNVTLSCEQNLNHDAMYWYRQDPGQGLRLIYYSQIVNDFQKGDIAEGYSVSREKKESFPLTVTSAQKNPTAFYLCASSTFGGSAEAFFGQGTRLTVV.